The rows below give T cell receptor beta chains drawn from one sample of a study of Graves' ophthalmopathy and Graves' hyperthyroidism. TCRdb ran MiXCR on the multiplex PCR reads and lists one entry per CDR3 protein. The table lists about 370,000 distinct CDR3 sequences, about 17% of them singletons. Input material: peripheral blood. The origin of the receptors is a woman aged 18-29 years with Graves' ophthalmopathy. Both conserved end residues are part of each CDR3. Each record gives: J gene, V gene, clone size, D gene, CDR3 protein, CDR3 DNA. The D gene is left open where the match is weak. Clone size is not always given. Where it is, it says once, few, many or a class for expanded clones.

TRBJ1-1 | TRBV18 | many | - | CASSRRGADTEAFF | TGTGCCAGTAGTAGACGGGGGGCGGACACTGAAGCTTTCTTT
TRBJ2-5 | TRBV7-2 | many | TRBD2 | CASSPWTSVETQYF | TGTGCCAGCAGCCCCTGGACTAGCGTGGAGACCCAGTACTTC
TRBJ1-4 | TRBV12-3/TRBV12-4 | many | - | CASSLTHEKLFF | TGTGCCAGCAGTTTAACGCATGAAAAACTGTTTTTT
TRBJ2-2 | TRBV15 | many | - | CATSREQRTGELFF | TGTGCCACCAGCAGAGAACAGCGTACCGGGGAGCTGTTTTTT
TRBJ2-2 | TRBV19 | many | - | CASSIDPLRSGELFF | TGTGCCAGTAGTATAGATCCCCTCAGATCCGGGGAGCTGTTTTTT
TRBJ2-7 | TRBV18 | many | - | CASSPGGGLNYEQYF | TGTGCCAGCTCACCCGGTGGAGGGCTCAACTACGAGCAGTACTTC
TRBJ2-4 | TRBV20-1 | many | - | CSAASPDGLAKNIQYF | TGCAGTGCTGCCAGCCCGGACGGTCTAGCCAAAAACATTCAGTACTTC
TRBJ2-5 | TRBV2 | many | TRBD2 | CASNRERETNQETQYF | TGTGCCAGCAACAGGGAGCGGGAGACGAACCAAGAGACCCAGTACTTC
TRBJ1-2 | TRBV15 | - | - | CATSRVELGPNYGYTF | TGTGCCACCAGCAGAGTAGAGTTAGGGCCAAACTATGGCTACACCTTC
TRBJ1-1 | TRBV6-2/TRBV6-3 | many | - | CASRLRTNTEAFF | TGTGCCAGCCGCCTACGGACAAACACTGAAGCTTTCTTT
TRBJ1-6 | TRBV5-6 | many | - | CASSFSGNYNSPLHF | TGTGCCAGCAGCTTTAGCGGAAACTATAATTCACCCCTCCACTTT
TRBJ1-5 | TRBV12-3/TRBV12-4 | many | - | CASSQDVSNQPQHF | TGTGCCAGCAGTCAGGACGTAAGCAATCAGCCCCAGCATTTT
TRBJ2-4 | TRBV6-1 | many | - | CASSEEVELAKNIQYF | TGTGCCAGCAGTGAAGAGGTAGAACTAGCCAAAAACATTCAGTACTTC
TRBJ1-3 | TRBV6-1 | - | TRBD1 | CASSRDSFSGNTIYF | TGTGCCAGCAGTCGGGACAGCTTCTCTGGAAACACCATATATTTT
TRBJ1-3 | TRBV27 | many | - | CASRGRNTIYF | TGTGCCAGCAGAGGGAGAAACACCATATATTTT
TRBJ1-1 | TRBV28 | many | - | CASSLGRGGNTEAFF | TGTGCCAGCAGTTTGGGGAGGGGGGGGAACACTGAAGCTTTCTTT
TRBJ1-1 | TRBV5-1 | - | TRBD1 | CASSSGAGGSTEAFF | TGCGCCAGCAGCTCGGGAGCAGGGGGAAGTACTGAAGCTTTCTTT
TRBJ1-5 | TRBV30 | many | - | CAWSVRGGQPQHF | TGTGCCTGGAGTGTAAGAGGAGGGCAGCCCCAGCATTTT
TRBJ2-2 | TRBV29-1 | once | TRBD1 | CSVPGTGGTGELFF | TGCAGCGTACCCGGGACAGGGGGCACCGGGGAGCTGTTTTTT
TRBJ2-7 | TRBV20-1 | many | TRBD2 | CSARDPNRLAGGPGEQYF | TGCAGTGCTAGAGATCCGAACAGACTAGCGGGAGGGCCGGGCGAGCAGTACTTC
TRBJ2-3 | TRBV5-1 | - | - | CASSLRGGSSTDTQYF | TGCGCCAGCAGCTTGCGCGGCGGGTCTAGCACAGATACGCAGTATTTT
TRBJ1-1 | TRBV6-2/TRBV6-3 | - | - | CASSYRPTSRAWAFF | TGTGCCAGCAGTTACCGACCGACGTCCCGAGCGTGGGCTTTCTTT
TRBJ2-4 | TRBV6-1 | many | - | CASRTSSRAKNIQYF | TGTGCCAGTCGAACTAGCTCCAGAGCCAAAAACATTCAGTACTTC
TRBJ1-1 | TRBV12-3/TRBV12-4 | - | - | CASSPPGWSMNTEAFF | TGTGCCAGCAGTCCACCAGGTTGGTCGATGAACACTGAAGCTTTCTTT
TRBJ1-5 | TRBV20-1 | few | - | CSARDIQVIQPQHF | TGCAGTGCTAGAGACATCCAGGTGATTCAGCCCCAGCATTTT
TRBJ1-2 | TRBV11-2 | many | TRBD1 | CASSHLKQGSYTF | TGTGCCAGCAGCCACCTAAAACAGGGGTCCTACACCTTC
TRBJ2-7 | TRBV28 | - | - | CASVPGHSYEQYF | TGTGCCAGTGTACCGGGACATTCCTACGAGCAGTACTTC
TRBJ2-2 | TRBV6-5 | once | - | CASSYPRTSSTGELFF | TGTGCCAGCAGTTACCCCCGGACATCTTCCACCGGGGAGCTGTTTTTT
TRBJ1-5 | TRBV11-2 | many | - | CASSLDKNSNQPQHF | TGTGCCAGCAGCTTAGACAAAAATAGCAATCAGCCCCAGCATTTT
TRBJ2-7 | TRBV7-8 | many | TRBD1 | CASSPWTGKSYEQYF | TGTGCCAGCAGCCCCTGGACAGGGAAGAGCTACGAGCAGTACTTC
TRBJ2-3 | TRBV6-5 | many | TRBD2 | CASSYSGLAGLVDTQYF | TGTGCCAGCAGTTACTCGGGGCTAGCGGGATTGGTAGATACGCAGTATTTT
TRBJ2-5 | TRBV5-1 | - | - | CASRFSATGRETQYF | TGCGCCAGCAGGTTTAGCGCGACAGGGAGGGAGACCCAGTACTTC
TRBJ2-5 | TRBV20-1 | many | - | CSAEAMARGQETQYF | TGCAGTGCTGAAGCCATGGCGAGGGGACAAGAGACCCAGTACTTC
TRBJ1-1 | TRBV24-1 | many | - | CATSDSRRYTEAFF | TGTGCCACCAGTGATTCGAGGAGGTACACTGAAGCTTTCTTT
TRBJ2-7 | TRBV6-1 | - | TRBD2 | CASSVGGNYEQYF | TGTGCCAGCAGTGTCGGGGGGAACTACGAGCAGTACTTC
TRBJ2-7 | TRBV11-3 | - | TRBD1 | CASSSGQGVSEQYF | TGTGCCAGCAGCTCGGGACAGGGGGTAAGCGAGCAGTACTTC
TRBJ2-7 | TRBV10-3 | many | TRBD2 | CAISSSGGYEQYF | TGTGCCATCAGTTCTAGCGGGGGCTACGAGCAGTACTTC
TRBJ1-6 | TRBV12-3/TRBV12-4 | - | TRBD1 | CASSPGQGFSPLHF | TGTGCCAGCAGCCCGGGACAGGGATTCTCGCCCCTCCACTTT
TRBJ2-2 | TRBV5-1 | many | TRBD1 | CASSLVGGAGTGELFF | TGCGCCAGCAGCTTGGTAGGGGGCGCCGGCACCGGGGAGCTGTTTTTT
TRBJ2-7 | TRBV3-1 | few | - | CASSQGSLMGYEQYF | TGTGCCAGCAGCCAAGGCAGTCTGATGGGCTACGAGCAGTACTTC
TRBJ2-4 | TRBV6-5 | many | - | CASRTGLAKNIQYF | TGTGCCAGCAGGACAGGATTAGCCAAAAACATTCAGTACTTC
TRBJ1-1 | TRBV30 | many | - | CAWSAHAGGMNTEAFF | TGTGCCTGGAGTGCCCACGCGGGAGGGATGAACACTGAAGCTTTCTTT
TRBJ2-7 | TRBV10-3 | - | - | CAISDSDYEQYF | TGTGCCATCAGTGATTCCGACTACGAGCAGTACTTC
TRBJ2-7 | TRBV6-5 | many | TRBD2 | CASIAGLAGTYEQYF | TGTGCCAGCATCGCGGGACTAGCGGGAACCTACGAGCAGTACTTC
TRBJ2-7 | TRBV20-1 | few | TRBD1 | CSARPSDRGYEQYF | TGCAGTGCTAGACCTTCAGACAGGGGTTACGAGCAGTACTTC